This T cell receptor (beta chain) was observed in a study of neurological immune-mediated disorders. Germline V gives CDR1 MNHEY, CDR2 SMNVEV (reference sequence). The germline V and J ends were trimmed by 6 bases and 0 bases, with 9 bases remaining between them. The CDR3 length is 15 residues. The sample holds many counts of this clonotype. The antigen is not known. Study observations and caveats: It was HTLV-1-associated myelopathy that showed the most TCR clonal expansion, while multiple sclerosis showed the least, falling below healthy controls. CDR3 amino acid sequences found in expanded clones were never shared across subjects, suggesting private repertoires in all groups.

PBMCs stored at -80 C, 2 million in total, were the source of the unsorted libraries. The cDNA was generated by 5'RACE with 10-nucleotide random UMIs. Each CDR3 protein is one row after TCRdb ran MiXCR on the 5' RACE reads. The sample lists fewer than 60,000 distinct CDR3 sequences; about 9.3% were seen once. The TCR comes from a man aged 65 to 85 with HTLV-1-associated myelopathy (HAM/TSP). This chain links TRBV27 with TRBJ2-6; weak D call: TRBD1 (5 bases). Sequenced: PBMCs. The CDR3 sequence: CASRTTVSGANVLTF. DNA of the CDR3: TGTGCCAGCAGGACGACAGTCTCTGGGGCCAACGTCCTGACTTTC.